The 14 T cell receptor beta chains listed next were all sequenced from one sample in a study of vaccination and CD4 T cells after COVID-19 (dated by TCRdb to 2021 to 2024). This specimen's treatment or condition label, per the study, means: roughly 10-day PBMC culture with coronavirus spike peptide pools or control peptides (ViraFEST assay). The receptor library was made with PCR. Sequencing was performed on an Illumina iSeq 100. DNA from cultured CD4+ T cells was subjected to TCR sequencing with the Oncomine TCR Beta short-read assay at the Johns Hopkins FTIC core. TCRdb reprocessed the public reads (quality trimming at Q25 with fastp, clone calling with MiXCR) and kept in-frame beta chains. For every CDR3 protein sequence, its rows merge into one entry that carries the most common genes and DNA. The sample data list 15,000 to 20,000 distinct CDR3 sequences, and less than 50% of these were observed just once. Clones ranked in the top ten supply about 6% of the sample.

Their recognized antigens are unknown. The specimen was CD4+ T cells from blood, cultured in vitro, collected before SARS-CoV-2 vaccination. The receptor source for this set is a human donor who had recovered from COVID-19.

This chain links TRBV6-1 with TRBJ2-7; no definite D call. The CDR3 runs to 12 residues. V lost 6 bases and J lost 3, with 9 bases in between. Germline V gene lookup returns CDR1 MNHNS and CDR2 SASEGT. CDR3 DNA: TGTGCCAGCAGCTCGGACGGCTACGAGCAGTACTTC. Translation: CASSSDGYEQYF.

As concerns this clonotype: The junction and the germline gene differ at one end; a read error may be behind it. This rearrangement joins TRBV20-1 to TRBJ2-3; D may match TRBD1 or TRBD2 (5 bases each). This CDR3 has 16 residues. Germline V gene data show CDR1 as DFQATT and CDR2 as SNEGSKA (reference sequence). In DNA form, the CDR3 reads TGCAGTGCTCACGCCGGGACCGTACTAAGCAGAGATACGCAGTATTTT. Translation: CSAHAGTVLSRDTQYF.

This clonotype was recorded a few times. The chain is built from TRBV6-1 and TRBJ2-1; D possibly matches TRBD1 or TRBD2 (5 bases each). V was clipped by 10 bases and J by 4 bases, with 11 bases between them. This CDR3 region has 12 residues. CDR1 is MNHNS, CDR2 SASEGT, per germline. The CDR3 DNA reads TGTGCCACCCGGGACGCATACAATGAGCAGTTCTTC. This encodes CATRDAYNEQFF.

The genes are TRBV5-4 and TRBJ2-7, with 11 positions matching TRBD1. The CDR3 is 16 residues long. From germline, CDR1 is SGHNT and CDR2 YYREEE (reference sequence). The V and J ends lost 4 bases and 3 bases, in that order; junction bases with no gene match: 9. The CDR3 is CASSLPGGTGGYEQYF. The CDR3 DNA sequence: TGTGCCAGCAGCCTCCCTGGGGGGACAGGGGGCTACGAGCAGTACTTC. Looking up the rest from reference TRBV5-4 and TRBJ2-7 gives the full variable domain: ETGVTQSPTHLIKTRGQQVTLRCSSQSGHNTVSWYQQALGQGPQFIFQYYREEENGRGNFPPRFSGLQFPNYSSELNVNALELDDSALYLCASSLPGGTGGYEQYFGPGTRLTVT.

V gene TRBV20-1 combines with J gene TRBJ1-2; 7 nucleotides align to TRBD1. Germline-derived CDR1 and CDR2 are DFQATT and SNEGSKA (reference sequence). The CDR3 has 13 amino acids. Trimming took 6 bases from V and 4 from J; bases not matched to a gene: 8. The CDR3 DNA sequence: TGCAGTGCCCGAACAGGGGATAGCTATGGCTACACCTTC. Its translation: CSARTGDSYGYTF.

CDR3 protein: CSARPAGEYYEQYF. The DNA for the CDR3 is TGCAGTGCTAGACCGGCAGGGGAGTACTACGAGCAGTACTTC. The rearrangement links TRBV20-1 to TRBJ2-7, with a weak D call TRBD1 (6 bases). Trimming pared 2 bases from V and 3 bases from J, leaving 14 bases between. The germline CDR1 and CDR2 sequences are DFQATT and SNEGSKA (reference sequence). This CDR3 has 14 residues.

V usage is TRBV7-9 and J usage is TRBJ2-4; D is perhaps TRBD1 (6 bases). The J call is in doubt because the DNA end fits TRBJ2-5 better. This CDR3 is 14 amino acids long. The germline V gene encodes CDR1 SEHNR and CDR2 FQNEAQ (reference sequence). CDR3 bases: TGTGCCAGCAGTAGACCGGGACAAAGAGAGACCCAGTACTTC. Residues: CASSRPGQRETQYF.

The chain couples TRBV12-3 or TRBV12-4 to TRBJ2-7; D not resolved. The germline V and J ends were trimmed by 6 bases and 6 bases, with 12 bases remaining between them. The CDR3 contains 12 residues. CDR3 residues: CASSLGVSEQYF. DNA for the CDR3: TGTGCCAGCAGCCTTGGAGTATCCGAGCAGTACTTC.

This clonotype was seen a few times. The chain uses TRBV20-1 and TRBJ2-2, with 9 bases identical to TRBD2. V lost 3 bases to trimming and J lost 2 bases; unmatched junction nucleotides: 10. CDR3 length: 17 amino acids. The V gene's germline CDR1 is DFQATT and CDR2 SNEGSKA (reference sequence). DNA of the CDR3: TGCAGTGCTAGCGGGTGGCTAGCGGGGAGAAACACCGGGGAGCTGTTTTTT. Its protein product is CSASGWLAGRNTGELFF.

This clonotype showed up just a few times. J is TRBJ1-2 and V is TRBV28; 9 bases match TRBD1. The CDR3 totals 16 residues. The V gene end was trimmed by 6 bases and the J gene end by 6 bases; junction bases not matched to a gene: 14. Germline CDR1 is MDHEN and CDR2 is SYDVKM. DNA for the CDR3: TGTGCCAGCAGGCATCCACAGGGGGCGGGGGAGGATGGCTACACCTTC. Amino acid sequence: CASRHPQGAGEDGYTF.

This clonotype was counted only a few times. This chain connects TRBV5-4 to TRBJ2-1; TRBD1 or TRBD2 may be the D gene (5 bases each). The CDR3 consists of 15 residues. The V end was cut by 5 bases, the J end by 9 bases, with 21 bases between. CDR1 is SGHNT and CDR2 is YYREEE in the germline V gene (reference sequence). The CDR3 here is CASRPSRSQGGEQFF. The CDR3 DNA reads as TGTGCCAGCAGACCTAGCCGGTCCCAGGGTGGTGAGCAGTTCTTC. Full variable domain (missing parts from reference TRBV5-4 and TRBJ2-1): ETGVTQSPTHLIKTRGQQVTLRCSSQSGHNTVSWYQQALGQGPQFIFQYYREEENGRGNFPPRFSGLQFPNYSSELNVNALELDDSALYLCASRPSRSQGGEQFFGPGTRLTVL.

The J gene is TRBJ2-1, the V gene TRBV19; tentatively, D is TRBD1 (5 bases). CDR3 length: 18 residues. Per germline, CDR1 LNHDA and CDR2 SQIVND (reference sequence). The V end was cut by 5 bases, the J end by 4 bases, with 24 bases between. The CDR3 reads CASSLFRWGDHQYNEQFF. Here the CDR3 DNA reads TGTGCCAGTAGTCTCTTCCGCTGGGGCGACCACCAGTACAATGAGCAGTTCTTC.

This clonotype was seen just once. The V gene is TRBV19, the J gene TRBJ1-1, with D possibly matching TRBD1 (6 bases). Trimming shortened V by 11 bases and J by 0 bases, and 10 bases separated the two germline ends. This CDR3 is 12 amino acids long. The V gene's germline CDR1 is LNHDA and CDR2 SQIVND (reference sequence). The CDR3 DNA sequence: TGTGCCTGCAGGGGCCTGAACACTGAAGCTTTCTTT. Its protein product is CACRGLNTEAFF.

The V call is TRBV10-3, the J call TRBJ1-6; D gene unclear. The V end was cut by 6 bases, the J end by 7 bases, with 16 bases between. Germline-derived CDR1 and CDR2 are ENHRY and SYGVKD. The CDR3 sequence is 15 residues long. The CDR3 DNA sequence: TGTGCCATCAGGGCCGACGCGGGTGTGAATTCACCCCTCCACTTT. It encodes CAIRADAGVNSPLHF.